What follows are 13 T cell receptor beta chains derived from one specimen sequenced in a study of PD-L1 blockade in urothelial cancer. Clones were read by immunoSEQ multiplex PCR, and TCRdb kept only the in-frame ones, dropping some. This sample has 50,000 or so clones, with approximately 86% found just once. The sample's time point: peripheral blood 6 weeks after treatment start. The specimen was PBMCs, collected around atezolizumab (anti-PD-L1) treatment. Receptors were obtained from a man in his fifties with urothelial cancer.

The chain links TRBV6-1 to TRBJ1-5, with unresolved D. CDR1 and CDR2 from the germline V gene are MNHNS and SASEGT. V lost 0 bases and J 6 bases, leaving 9 bases between the germline ends. This CDR3 is 14 amino acids long. The CDR3 DNA is TGTGCCAGCAGTGAAGCAGGCGGATTTCAGCCCCAGCATTTT. It codes for CASSEAGGFQPQHF.

This chain connects TRBV29-1 to TRBJ1-2; the D is unclear. This CDR3 has 13 residues. V lost 1 base and J 4 bases, leaving 10 bases between the germline ends. Germline V gene sequence: CDR1 SQVTM, CDR2 ANQGSEA. DNA for the CDR3: TGCAGCGTTGAAGCGGTTAGAAGCTATGGCTACACCTTC. Residues: CSVEAVRSYGYTF.

This chain links TRBV29-1 with TRBJ2-7; tentatively, D is TRBD2 (6 bases). CDR1 is SQVTM and CDR2 is ANQGSEA in the germline V gene. V lost 6 bases and J lost 2, with 11 bases in between. This CDR3 is 12 amino acids long. CDR3 protein: CSVPAGPYEQYF. The CDR3, as DNA: TGCAGCGTGCCAGCGGGCCCCTACGAGCAGTACTTC.

CDR3 loop: CASSLWDRGQETQYF. CDR3 DNA sequence: TGTGCCAGCAGTTTATGGGACAGGGGGCAAGAGACCCAGTACTTC. This sequence joins TRBV6-5 and TRBJ2-5, with 11 bases aligning to TRBD1. The V segment lost 4 bases and the J segment 2 bases; nucleotides outside the gene matches: 3. This CDR3 region has 15 residues. Germline CDR1 is MNHEY and CDR2 is SVGAGI.

The chain recombines TRBV2 with TRBJ1-5, with D hard to call. This CDR3 is built from 13 residues. CDR1 SNHLY and CDR2 FYNNEI come from the germline V gene. Trimming took 4 bases from V and 5 from J, leaving 9 bases between them. CDR3: CASSGENHQPQHF. The CDR3 region has the DNA TGTGCCAGCAGTGGGGAGAATCATCAGCCCCAGCATTTT.

The rearrangement links TRBV10-3 to TRBJ2-1; 8 positions agree with TRBD2. The CDR3 is 14 residues long. The V gene end was trimmed by 7 bases and the J gene end by 4 bases; junction bases not matched to a gene: 6. CDR1 ENHRY and CDR2 SYGVKD come from the germline V gene. The CDR3 is CAITAGGAYNEQFF. CDR3 coding DNA: TGTGCCATCACGGCGGGAGGTGCATACAATGAGCAGTTCTTC.

The chain employs TRBV7-6 and TRBJ1-2, with D perhaps matching TRBD1 (5 bases). The germline V gene encodes CDR1 SGHVS and CDR2 FNYEAQ. V lost 5 bases and J 3 bases, leaving 16 bases between the germline ends. There are 15 residues in the CDR3. Here the CDR3 DNA reads TGTGCCAGCAGCCCCCTTACGGGGGGAGACTATGGCTACACCTTC. Protein sequence: CASSPLTGGDYGYTF. Using reference TRBV7-6 and TRBJ1-2 for the parts outside the CDR3, the full variable domain is GAGVSQSPRYKVTKRGQDVALRCDPISGHVSLYWYRQALGQGPEFLTYFNYEAQQDKSGLPNDRFSAERPEGSISTLTIQRTEQRDSAMYRCASSPLTGGDYGYTFGSGTRLTVV.

The rearrangement joins TRBV7-6 to TRBJ2-3; D ambiguous. Trimming shortened V by 5 bases and J by 6 bases, and 9 bases separated the two germline ends. The CDR3 sequence is 12 residues long. CDR1 and CDR2 (germline): SGHVS, FNYEAQ. The CDR3 DNA reads TGTGCCAGCAGCCGGGTTTTGGATACGCAGTATTTT. Amino acids: CASSRVLDTQYF.

The chain employs TRBV6-5 and TRBJ2-7; 10 positions match TRBD1. The trim removed 6 bases at V and 2 bases at J, leaving 4 bases unmatched. This CDR3 contains 14 residues. Germline V CDR1 and CDR2: MNHEY, SVGAGI. CDR3 nucleotides: TGTGCCAGCAGCCGTGGGACAGGGGCCTACGAGCAGTACTTC. Its protein product is CASSRGTGAYEQYF.

The chain has TRBV19 and TRBJ1-2; D possibly corresponds to TRBD1 (5 bases). Deletions cut 4 bases from V and 7 bases from J, with 16 bases between. Germline V gene lookup returns CDR1 LNHDA and CDR2 SQIVND (reference sequence). This CDR3 region has 14 residues. CDR3 nucleotide sequence: TGTGCCAGTAGTAGGTACGGGGGGAGTAGTGGCTACACCTTC. Translation gives CASSRYGGSSGYTF.

The chain uses TRBV11-2 and TRBJ1-2; no clear D. Trimming removed 0 bases at V and 4 bases at J, with 9 bases between. The germline gives CDR1 SGHAT, CDR2 FQNNGV. The CDR3 is 14 residues long. CDR3 in amino acids: CASSLDMAVYGYTF. The CDR3 DNA reads TGTGCCAGCAGCTTAGATATGGCAGTCTATGGCTACACCTTC.

CDR3 nucleotides: TGTGCCAGCCTCAGGGGTTGGGGTAATCAGCCCCAGCATTTT. As protein: CASLRGWGNQPQHF. This chain joins TRBV6-1 and TRBJ1-5; D is perhaps TRBD1 (6 bases). CDR1 and CDR2 from the germline V gene are MNHNS and SASEGT. The ends were cut back, 8 bases at V and 4 bases at J, with 15 bases in the middle. This CDR3 has 14 amino acids.

This rearrangement joins TRBV6-5 to TRBJ1-1; D call uncertain. V shed 5 bases and J shed 1 base, with 11 bases lying between them. The CDR3 loop spans 14 amino acids. Germline V lookup: CDR1 MNHEY, CDR2 SVGAGI. The DNA for the CDR3 is TGTGCCAGCAGTCTACAGCGGTCGAACACTGAAGCTTTCTTT. Translation: CASSLQRSNTEAFF.